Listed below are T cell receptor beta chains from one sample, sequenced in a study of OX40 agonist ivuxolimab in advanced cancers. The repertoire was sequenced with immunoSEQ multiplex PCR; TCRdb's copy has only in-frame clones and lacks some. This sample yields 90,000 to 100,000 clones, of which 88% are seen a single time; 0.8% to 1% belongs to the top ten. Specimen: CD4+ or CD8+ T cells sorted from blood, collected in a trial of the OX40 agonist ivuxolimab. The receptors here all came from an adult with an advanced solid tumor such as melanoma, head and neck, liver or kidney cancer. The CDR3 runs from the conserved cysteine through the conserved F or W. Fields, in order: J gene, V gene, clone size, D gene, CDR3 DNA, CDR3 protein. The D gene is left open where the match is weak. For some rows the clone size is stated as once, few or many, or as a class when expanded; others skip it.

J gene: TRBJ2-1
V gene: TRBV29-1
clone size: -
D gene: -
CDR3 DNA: TGCAGCGTTGGGGAAGAGCAGTTCTTC
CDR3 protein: CSVGEEQFF

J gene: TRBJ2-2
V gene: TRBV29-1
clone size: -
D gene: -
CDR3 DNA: TGCAGCGTATTGAGGACCGGGGAGCTGTTTTTT
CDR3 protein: CSVLRTGELFF

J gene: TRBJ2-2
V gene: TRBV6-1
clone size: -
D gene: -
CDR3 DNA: TGTGCCAGCAGTGAACTAGCGCCCACCGGGGAGCTGTTTTTT
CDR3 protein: CASSELAPTGELFF

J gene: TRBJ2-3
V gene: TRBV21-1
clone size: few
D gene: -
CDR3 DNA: TGTGCCAGCAGCATGCCCTTACGACTAGCGGACACAGATACGCAGTATTTT
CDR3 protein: CASSMPLRLADTDTQYF

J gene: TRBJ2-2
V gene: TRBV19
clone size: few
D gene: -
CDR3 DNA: TGTGCCAGCAGTAACGTGAACACCGGGGAGCTGTTTTTT
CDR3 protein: CASSNVNTGELFF

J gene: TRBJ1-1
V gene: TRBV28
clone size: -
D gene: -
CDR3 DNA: TGTGCCGCCATTCCAGATGTGGGGACTGAAGCTTTCTTT
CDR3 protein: CAAIPDVGTEAFF

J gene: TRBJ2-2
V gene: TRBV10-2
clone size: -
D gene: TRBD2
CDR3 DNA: TGCGCCAGCAGTCTAGCGGGAGGGAACACCGGGGAGCTGTTTTTT
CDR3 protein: CASSLAGGNTGELFF

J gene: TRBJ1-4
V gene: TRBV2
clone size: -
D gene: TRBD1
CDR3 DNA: TGTGCCAGCAGTGAAGGGGACAGGGGGCAGTGGCTAGTAGAAAAACTGTTTTTT
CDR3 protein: CASSEGDRGQWLVEKLFF

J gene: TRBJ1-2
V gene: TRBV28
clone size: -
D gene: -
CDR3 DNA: TGTGCCAGCAGTTTGTGGGGCCAGAACTATGGCTACACCTTC
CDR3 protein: CASSLWGQNYGYTF

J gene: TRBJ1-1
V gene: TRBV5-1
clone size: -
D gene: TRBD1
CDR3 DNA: TGCGCCAGCACGGAACAGGGGGGGAACACTGAAGCTTTCTTT
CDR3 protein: CASTEQGGNTEAFF

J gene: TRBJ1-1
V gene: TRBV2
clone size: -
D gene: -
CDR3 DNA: TGTGCCAGCAGTGCTCCGGGCCCCCGGAACACTGAAGCTTTCTTT
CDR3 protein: CASSAPGPRNTEAFF

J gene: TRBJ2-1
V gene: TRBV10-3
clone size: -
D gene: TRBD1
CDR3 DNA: TGTGCCATCAGTGACCTCGGACAGGGGGATGAGCAGTTCTTC
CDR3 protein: CAISDLGQGDEQFF

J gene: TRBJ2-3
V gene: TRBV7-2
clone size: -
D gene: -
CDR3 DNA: TGTGCCAGCAGCTCTTCAGGGACGACAGATACGCAGTATTTT
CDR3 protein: CASSSSGTTDTQYF

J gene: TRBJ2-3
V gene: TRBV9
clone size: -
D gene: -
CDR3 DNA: TGTGCCAGCAGCCCAAGTGCAAATACGCAGTATTTT
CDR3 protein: CASSPSANTQYF

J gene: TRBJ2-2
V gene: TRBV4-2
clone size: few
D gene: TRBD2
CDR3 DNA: TGTGCCAGCAGCCTTGGGACTAGCGGGAACACCGGGGAGCTGTTTTTT
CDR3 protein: CASSLGTSGNTGELFF

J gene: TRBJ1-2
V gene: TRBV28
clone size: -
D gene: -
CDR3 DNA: TGTGCCAGCAGCCATAATTTAAACTATGGCTACACCTTC
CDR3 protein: CASSHNLNYGYTF

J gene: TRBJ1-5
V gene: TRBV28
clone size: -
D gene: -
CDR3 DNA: TGTGCCAGCAGTTCCCTTGGGCAGGGGTTAAATCAGCCCCAGCATTTT
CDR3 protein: CASSSLGQGLNQPQHF

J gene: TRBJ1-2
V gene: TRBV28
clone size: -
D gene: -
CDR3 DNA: TGTGCCAGCGTCCAGGGGAACTATGGCTACACCTTC
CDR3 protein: CASVQGNYGYTF

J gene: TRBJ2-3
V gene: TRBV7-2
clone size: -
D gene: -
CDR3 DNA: TGTGCCAGCAGCTCTCCTAATCAGTTTACGCAGTATTTT
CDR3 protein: CASSSPNQFTQYF

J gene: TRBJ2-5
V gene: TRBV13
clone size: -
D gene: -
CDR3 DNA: TGTGCCAGCAGCTCGGGGTTGGCACCCGTTATCCAAGAGACCCAGTACTTC
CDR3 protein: CASSSGLAPVIQETQYF

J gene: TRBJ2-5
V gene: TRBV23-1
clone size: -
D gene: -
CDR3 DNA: TGCGCCAGCACCTCCAGGGCGGTAGAGACCCAGTACTTC
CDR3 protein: CASTSRAVETQYF

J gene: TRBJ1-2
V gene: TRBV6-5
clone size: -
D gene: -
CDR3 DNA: TGTGCCAGCACCTCGGGGGGGGGAAGGTATGGCTACACCTTC
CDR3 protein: CASTSGGGRYGYTF

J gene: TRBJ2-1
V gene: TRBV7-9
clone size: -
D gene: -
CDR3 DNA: TGTGCCAGCAGCCCCATGGGCGGCAATGAGCAGTTCTTC
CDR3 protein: CASSPMGGNEQFF

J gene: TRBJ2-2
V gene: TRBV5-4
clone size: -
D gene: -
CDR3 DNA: TGTGCCAGCAGCCGGGACTCCCCCGGGGAGCTGTTTTTT
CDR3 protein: CASSRDSPGELFF

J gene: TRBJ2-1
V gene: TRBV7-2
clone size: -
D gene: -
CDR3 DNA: TGTGCCAGCAGCTTAGGCCGCCAGTGGTTCTTC
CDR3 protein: CASSLGRQWFF

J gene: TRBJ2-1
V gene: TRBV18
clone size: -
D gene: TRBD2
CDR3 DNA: TGTGCCAGCTCAAGAGGGGCAGCTAGCGGGGATAATGAGCAGTTCTTC
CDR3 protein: CASSRGAASGDNEQFF

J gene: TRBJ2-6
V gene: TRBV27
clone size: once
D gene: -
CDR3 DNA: TGTGCCAGCAGTCCAGGTCGGGTCTCTGGGGCCAACGTCCTGACTTTC
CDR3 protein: CASSPGRVSGANVLTF

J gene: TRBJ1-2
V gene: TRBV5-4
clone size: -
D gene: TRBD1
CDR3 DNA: TGTGCCAGCAGCTTGAGACAGGGGGTAGTTGGCTACACCTTC
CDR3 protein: CASSLRQGVVGYTF

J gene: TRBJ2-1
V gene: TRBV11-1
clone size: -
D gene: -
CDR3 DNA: TGTGCCAGCAGCTCGAGACTTATCGCGGCCTACTCCTACAATGAGCAGTTCTTC
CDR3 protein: CASSSRLIAAYSYNEQFF

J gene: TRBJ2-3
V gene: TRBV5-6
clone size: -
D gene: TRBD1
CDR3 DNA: TGTGCCAGCAGCCCCGGGACAGGGGGCAGAGATACGCAGTATTTT
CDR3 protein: CASSPGTGGRDTQYF

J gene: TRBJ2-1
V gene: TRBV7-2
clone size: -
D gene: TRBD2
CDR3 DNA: TGTGCCAGCAGCTCAAGACTAGCGGGAGCCCAGGGAGAGCAGTTCTTC
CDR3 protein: CASSSRLAGAQGEQFF

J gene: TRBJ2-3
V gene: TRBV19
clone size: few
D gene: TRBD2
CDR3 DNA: TGTGCCAGTGCGGGGGAGTCAGATACGCAGTATTTT
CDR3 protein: CASAGESDTQYF

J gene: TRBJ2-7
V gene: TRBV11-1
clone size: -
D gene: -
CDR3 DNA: TGTGCCAGCAGAAGACGGGACCTCCACTCCTACGAGCAGTACTTC
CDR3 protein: CASRRRDLHSYEQYF

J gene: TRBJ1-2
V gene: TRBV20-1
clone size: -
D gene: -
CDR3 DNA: TGCAGTGCTTACCAAACAGGGAGCTACACCTTC
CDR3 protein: CSAYQTGSYTF

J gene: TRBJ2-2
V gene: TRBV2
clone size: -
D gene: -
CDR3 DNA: TGTGCCAGCACTATTGAATGGGGCACCGGGGAGCTGTTTTTT
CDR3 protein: CASTIEWGTGELFF

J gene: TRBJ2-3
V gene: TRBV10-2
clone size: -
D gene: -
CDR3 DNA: TGCGCCAGCACGGGAAGGAGCACAGATACGCAGTATTTT
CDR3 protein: CASTGRSTDTQYF

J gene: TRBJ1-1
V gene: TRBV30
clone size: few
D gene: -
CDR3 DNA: TGTGCCTGGAGTGTACCCTCAGACTCCCGGAGCACTGAAGCTTTCTTT
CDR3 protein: CAWSVPSDSRSTEAFF

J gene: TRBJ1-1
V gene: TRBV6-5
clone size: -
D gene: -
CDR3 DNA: TGTGCCAGCAGTTACGGGGGCGCGCCTCGGCTTGAAGCTTTCTTT
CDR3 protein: CASSYGGAPRLEAFF

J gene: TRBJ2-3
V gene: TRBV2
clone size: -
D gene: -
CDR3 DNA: TGTGCCAGCTTGGGGACTTTTTCCTCGGATACGCAGTATTTT
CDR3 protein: CASLGTFSSDTQYF

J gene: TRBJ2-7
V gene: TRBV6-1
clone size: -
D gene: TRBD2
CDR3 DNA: TGTGCCAGCAGTTCGCCCGGGGCGGGAGAGGGGGAGCAGTACTTC
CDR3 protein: CASSSPGAGEGEQYF

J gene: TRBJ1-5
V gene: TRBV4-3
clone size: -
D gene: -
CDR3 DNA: TGCGCCAGCAGTCTCATTATGGGGGATCAGCCCCAGCATTTT
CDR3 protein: CASSLIMGDQPQHF

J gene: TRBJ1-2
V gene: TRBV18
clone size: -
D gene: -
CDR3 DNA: TGTGCCAGCTCAACCTCAGGCGGGGATAACTACACCTTC
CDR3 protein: CASSTSGGDNYTF

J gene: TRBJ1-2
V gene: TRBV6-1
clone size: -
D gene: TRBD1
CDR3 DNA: TGTGCCAGCAGTGAAGGGACAGGTGGGGGCTATGGCTACACCTTC
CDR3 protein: CASSEGTGGGYGYTF

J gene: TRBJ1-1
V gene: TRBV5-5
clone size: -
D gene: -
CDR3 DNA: TGTGCCAGCAGCTTGGCCTATAGGGGAAGGGGCGGGACTGAAGCTTTCTTT
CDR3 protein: CASSLAYRGRGGTEAFF

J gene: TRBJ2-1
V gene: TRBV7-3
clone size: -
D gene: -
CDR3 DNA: TGTGCCAGCAGCTTAGGACCAGGCTACAATGAGCAGTTCTTC
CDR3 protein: CASSLGPGYNEQFF